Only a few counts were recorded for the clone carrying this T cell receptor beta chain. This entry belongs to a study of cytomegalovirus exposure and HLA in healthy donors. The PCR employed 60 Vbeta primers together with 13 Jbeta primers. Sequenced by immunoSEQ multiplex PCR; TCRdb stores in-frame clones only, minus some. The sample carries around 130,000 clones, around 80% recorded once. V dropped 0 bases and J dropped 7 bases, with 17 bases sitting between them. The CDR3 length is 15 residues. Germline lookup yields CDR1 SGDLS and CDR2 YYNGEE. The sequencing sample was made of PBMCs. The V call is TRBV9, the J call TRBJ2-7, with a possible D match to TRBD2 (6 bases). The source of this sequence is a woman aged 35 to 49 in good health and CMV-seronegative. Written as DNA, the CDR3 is TGTGCCAGCAGCGTAGGACTAGGCGCCCTTCGAGAGCAGTACTTC. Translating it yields CASSVGLGALREQYF.